What follows is one T cell receptor (beta chain) and its context. The data belong to a study of blood T cell repertoires in COVID-19. At the level of the study: PBMCs, B-cell-depleted T cells, or T cells were the source of the cDNA or gDNA that made up the material.

The V gene's germline CDR1 is SGHTA and CDR2 FQGNSA. The CDR3 is made up of 16 amino acids. The ends lost 5 bases at V and 4 bases at J; junction bases unmatched: 9. Sequencing was performed with immunoSEQ multiplex PCR; in TCRdb, only in-frame clones are kept and a portion is missing. The top ten hold about 15% of the sample, which has around 130,000 clones, about four fifths seen once. The receptor's source is a woman older than 75 with acute or convalescent COVID-19. Sequenced: peripheral blood. The genes are TRBV7-2 and TRBJ2-3; TRBD2 agrees at 10 bases. The CDR3 nucleotides are TGTGCCAGCAGCCGTACCGGGACTAGCGTGGCAGATACGCAGTATTTT. It codes for CASSRTGTSVADTQYF.